This is a list of T cell receptor beta chains from one sample in a study of blood T cell repertoires in COVID-19. Profiled with immunoSEQ multiplex PCR; TCRdb holds only in-frame clones, not every one. The data contain about 80,000 clones, about 78% of them singletons. Input material: peripheral blood. The receptors stem from a human donor in a cohort sampled during active COVID-19. Both conserved end residues are part of each CDR3. D genes are given only for firm matches. Size is omitted from some rows. Given values are once, few, many or a class for expanded clones.

TRBJ1-1 | TRBV3-1/TRBV3-2 | - | once | TGTGCCAGCAGCCAAGAGATGGGGGGAAACACTGAAGCTTTCTTT | CASSQEMGGNTEAFF
TRBJ2-1 | TRBV2 | TRBD2 | - | TGTGCCAGCATCAAGCGGGAGGAAGGTGAGCAGTTCTTC | CASIKREEGEQFF
TRBJ2-2 | TRBV27 | - | - | TGTGCCAGCAGTTTGGCAGAGGGGAACACCGGGGAGCTGTTTTTT | CASSLAEGNTGELFF
TRBJ2-1 | TRBV29-1 | TRBD2 | - | TGCAGCGTTGGTGGGTCTAGCGGGGGATACAATGAGCAGTTCTTC | CSVGGSSGGYNEQFF
TRBJ1-2 | TRBV5-1 | TRBD1 | - | TGCGCCAGCAGCACTGGACAGGGGGGGTTTTCTTATGGCTACACCTTC | CASSTGQGGFSYGYTF
TRBJ2-1 | TRBV19 | - | few | TGTGCCAGTAGTATAGCCCTCCTGAATGAGCAGTTCTTC | CASSIALLNEQFF
TRBJ2-5 | TRBV28 | TRBD2 | - | TGTGCCAGCACCCCCTCCAGAGCGGGGGGGCGAGAGACCCAGTACTTC | CASTPSRAGGRETQYF
TRBJ1-5 | TRBV4-2 | - | - | TGTGCCAGCAGCCAAGAGTCCCGGCAGCCCCAGCATTTT | CASSQESRQPQHF
TRBJ2-7 | TRBV6-6 | - | - | TGTGCCTCCGGCAAACGGTTAATGGGACATGAGCAGTACTTC | CASGKRLMGHEQYF
TRBJ1-2 | TRBV28 | TRBD1 | few | TGTGCCAGCAGTTTACTGTCCCGACAGGGGCATTATGGCTACACCTTC | CASSLLSRQGHYGYTF